This TCR beta chain appears in the sequencing data of a study of cytotoxic CD8 clonotypes in ibrutinib-treated CLL. Study context: Response material was collected after a median around 12 months of treatment, range 6 to 36. Study results and caveats: Relative to age-matched healthy donors, clonality at baseline was higher, and it tracked circulating CD8+ T-cell counts. Public clonotypes were seen rarely and were contracted or stable on treatment.

The CDR3 is made up of 16 amino acids. Trimming took 0 bases from V and 4 from J, leaving 13 bases between them. Germline V CDR1 and CDR2: SGHAT, FQNNGV. This table comes from immunoSEQ multiplex PCR, and its TCRdb copy is limited to in-frame clones, with some not included. Of some 85,000 clones listed, approximately 80% are singletons. The sample holds a few counts of this clone. What it binds is unknown. The clonotype comes from a human donor with chronic lymphocytic leukemia. The sample in question was PBMCs, obtained after 24 months of ibrutinib treatment. The V gene is TRBV11-2, the J gene TRBJ2-1; possible D gene TRBD1, 5 bases. For the CDR3, the DNA is TGTGCCAGCAGCTTAGATCAGGGTAAGGGGTACAATGAGCAGTTCTTC. It encodes CASSLDQGKGYNEQFF.